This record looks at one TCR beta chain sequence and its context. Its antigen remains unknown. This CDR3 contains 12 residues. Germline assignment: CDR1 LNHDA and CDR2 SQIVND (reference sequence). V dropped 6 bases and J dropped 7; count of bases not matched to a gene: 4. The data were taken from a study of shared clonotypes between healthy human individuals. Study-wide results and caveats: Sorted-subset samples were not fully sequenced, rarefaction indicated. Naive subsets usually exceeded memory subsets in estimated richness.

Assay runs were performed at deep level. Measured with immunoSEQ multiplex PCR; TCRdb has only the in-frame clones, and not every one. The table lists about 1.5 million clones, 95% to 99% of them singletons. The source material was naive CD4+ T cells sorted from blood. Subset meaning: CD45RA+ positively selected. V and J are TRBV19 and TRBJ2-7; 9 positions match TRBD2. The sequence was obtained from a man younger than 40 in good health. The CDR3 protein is CASSRTSAEQYF. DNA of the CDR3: TGTGCCAGTAGCCGGACTAGCGCAGAGCAGTACTTC.